This paragraph covers one TCR beta chain sequence. Its antigen is not known. One end of the junction fails to match germline, which may point to a read error. Primers: 60 Vbeta forward and 13 Jbeta reverse. Measured with immunoSEQ multiplex PCR; TCRdb has only the in-frame clones, and not every one. The sample lists about 120,000 clones, over 70% occurring once. Germline loops: CDR1 LNHNV, CDR2 YYDKDF (reference sequence). This CDR3 is built from 13 residues. These data originate in a study of cytomegalovirus exposure and HLA in healthy donors. Whereas donors were nominally healthy upon sampling, unrecorded immune exposures were probable. Regarding the study as a whole: Usually a TCR sequence was rare, but some public TCRs were found in many donors. A later analysis linked about 17,000 TCR beta sequences to HLA alleles at 0.05 false discovery rate. As a later analysis revealed, most CMV-associated TCR beta chains appeared HLA-restricted.

The sequencing sample was made of PBMCs. This chain links TRBV15 with TRBJ2-7, with 8 bases identical to TRBD1. The clonotype comes from a woman aged 40 to 49 in good health and CMV-seronegative. The CDR3 sequence: CATSLRSGGDPSF. CDR3 sequence (DNA): TGTGCCACCAGCCTTAGGTCAGGGGGCGATCCCTCCTTC. Together with reference TRBV15 and TRBJ2-7, the CDR3 gives the full variable domain: DAMVIQNPRYQVTQFGKPVTLSCSQTLNHNVMYWYQQKSSQAPKLLFHYYDKDFNNEADTPDNFQSRRPNTSFCFLDIRSPGLGDTAMYLCATSLRSGGDPSFGPGTRLTVT.